Following are 21 T cell receptor beta chains from one sample sequenced in a study of T-cell memory formation after mild COVID-19. TCRdb fed the 5' RACE reads into MiXCR, producing one record per CDR3 protein. The sample consists of fewer than 150,000 distinct CDR3 sequences, approximately 5.9% of them appearing once. Input material: PBMCs or a T cell subset sorted from them (not recorded which). The source is an adult woman who had mild COVID-19 (a few samples of this study predate the infection). Cell type and time point are not known.

The sample holds many counts of this clonotype. The chain couples TRBV5-1 to TRBJ2-5; D possibly corresponds to TRBD1 (5 bases). Germline assignment: CDR1 SGHRS and CDR2 YFSETQ. The CDR3 is 16 residues long. The V and J ends lost 1 base and 4 bases respectively, with 17 bases between them. CDR3 nucleotides: TGCGCCAGCAGCTTGCGGCCAGGGTCTATTGGAGAGACCCAGTACTTC. It translates to CASSLRPGSIGETQYF.

This clonotype appeared a few times. V usage is TRBV5-5 and J usage is TRBJ1-6; 7 bases match TRBD1. Germline loops: CDR1 SGHKS, CDR2 YYEKEE (reference sequence). V shed 4 bases, J shed 3 bases, and the junction held 13 bases outside the gene matches. CDR3 length: 18 residues. DNA for the CDR3: TGTGCCAGCAGCCCCGTAAATTTCCGGGACAGCTATAATTCACCCCTCCACTTT. Its protein is CASSPVNFRDSYNSPLHF. Full variable domain (missing parts from reference TRBV5-5 and TRBJ1-6): DAGVTQSPTHLIKTRGQQVTLRCSPISGHKSVSWYQQVLGQGPQFIFQYYEKEERGRGNFPDRFSARQFPNYSSELNVNALLLGDSALYLCASSPVNFRDSYNSPLHFGNGTRLTVT.

This clonotype was seen many times. The rearrangement links TRBV4-2 to TRBJ2-5; D not resolved. Deletions cut 0 bases from V and 3 bases from J, with 11 bases between. CDR3 length equals 15 residues. Germline lookup yields CDR1 LGHNA and CDR2 YNFKEQ. The CDR3 region is CASSQDYRSKETQYF. CDR3 nucleotides: TGTGCCAGCAGCCAAGATTATAGGTCCAAAGAGACCCAGTACTTC.

This chain links TRBV6-2 or TRBV6-3 with TRBJ2-7, with D unresolved. The V and J ends lost 0 bases and 1 base respectively, with 10 bases between them. The CDR3 totals 15 residues. Per germline, CDR1 MNHEY and CDR2 SVGEGT. The DNA for the CDR3 is TGTGCCAGCAGTTACTCGAAGAAGCCTTCCTACGAGCAGTACTTC. Translation: CASSYSKKPSYEQYF.

This clonotype was counted a few times. This chain links TRBV6-2 or TRBV6-3 with TRBJ2-1; 10 bases agree with TRBD2. Losses at the gene ends were 4 bases for V and 8 bases for J; bases not matched to a gene: 2. The CDR3 loop spans 13 amino acids. Germline-derived CDR1 and CDR2 are MNHEY and SVGEGT. For the CDR3, the DNA is TGTGCCAGCAGTTTAGCGGGGGGCCATGAGCAGTTCTTC. This encodes CASSLAGGHEQFF.

At least ten counts were recorded for this clonotype. The chain links TRBV5-1 to TRBJ2-7, with TRBD2 matching over 10 bases. Germline lookup yields CDR1 SGHRS and CDR2 YFSETQ. V gave up 4 bases and J gave up 2 bases; unmatched junction bases: 6. The CDR3 has 15 amino acids. The CDR3 spells CASSVSGGPTYEQYF. The CDR3 DNA is TGCGCCAGCAGCGTTAGCGGGGGGCCCACCTACGAGCAGTACTTC.

The rearrangement links TRBV5-1 to TRBJ1-2; D unclear. V lost 0 bases and J lost 6, with 9 bases in between. Germline CDR1 reads SGHRS; CDR2 reads YFSETQ. The CDR3 is 13 residues long. The CDR3 loop is CASSLEAEDGYTF. The CDR3 DNA sequence: TGCGCCAGCAGCTTGGAAGCAGAAGATGGCTACACCTTC.

This clonotype came up a few times. This chain links TRBV2 with TRBJ2-6; tentative D call: TRBD2 (5 bases). Trimming removed 3 bases at V and 2 bases at J, with 8 bases between. Per germline, CDR1 SNHLY and CDR2 FYNNEI. The CDR3 runs to 15 residues. Here the CDR3 DNA reads TGTGCCAGCAGTGATTTGAGGGCTGGGGCCAACGTCCTGACTTTC. This translates into CASSDLRAGANVLTF.

In its sample, this clonotype was seen many times. CDR3 nucleotides: TGTGCCACCAGCAGAGATCCCGGTAAAACAGATACGCAGTATTTT. Its protein product is CATSRDPGKTDTQYF. The V and J genes are TRBV15 and TRBJ2-3; D is uncertain. V lost 0 bases to trimming and J lost 3 bases, with 10 bases between them. CDR1 is LNHNV and CDR2 is YYDKDF in the germline V gene (reference sequence). The CDR3 covers 15 residues.

This clonotype came up a few times. CDR3 sequence (DNA): TGTGCCAGCAAGGTTTTCTATAATTCACCCCTCCACTTT. Its translation: CASKVFYNSPLHF. The chain recombines TRBV6-5 with TRBJ1-6; D is uncertain. This CDR3 contains 13 residues. Germline-derived CDR1 and CDR2 are MNHEY and SVGAGI. V lost 7 bases and J lost 3, with 7 bases in between.

This clonotype was recorded a few times. This sequence joins TRBV12-3 or TRBV12-4 and TRBJ2-3; TRBD1 is a possible D gene (6 bases). The CDR3 is 15 amino acids. V lost 1 base and J 1 base, leaving 9 bases between the germline ends. The CDR3 DNA reads as TGTGCCAGCAGTTTAGGGACAGAAGGCACAGATACGCAGTATTTT. Translating gives CASSLGTEGTDTQYF.

CDR3 sequence: CSARDSAANYGYTF. CDR3 DNA: TGCAGTGCTAGAGATTCGGCAGCCAACTATGGCTACACCTTC. This chain uses TRBV20-1 with TRBJ1-2; no clear D. The V gene's germline CDR1 is DFQATT and CDR2 SNEGSKA (reference sequence). V was trimmed by 0 bases and J by 2 bases, leaving 10 bases between them. The length of the CDR3 is 14 residues.

The table lists this clonotype with a few counts. The CDR3 sequence is CASSFDRLGTEAFF. The CDR3 DNA reads TGTGCCAGCAGCTTCGACAGATTGGGGACTGAAGCTTTCTTT. This rearrangement joins TRBV6-5 to TRBJ1-1, with D possibly matching TRBD1 (5 bases). CDR3 length equals 14 residues. Germline loops: CDR1 MNHEY, CDR2 SVGAGI. V was shortened by 6 bases and J by 5 bases, with 16 bases between the two germline ends.

This clonotype was counted between two and nine times. The gene calls are TRBV7-9 and TRBJ1-6; TRBD1 matches 7 bases. Germline assignment: CDR1 SEHNR and CDR2 FQNEAQ (reference sequence). Trimming cost V 6 bases and J 7 bases; bases outside gene matches: 6. The CDR3 length is 14 residues. CDR3 sequence: CASSLEGQNSPLHF. The CDR3 bases are TGTGCCAGCAGTCTAGAGGGACAGAATTCACCCCTCCACTTT.

This sequence joins TRBV4-1 and TRBJ2-6; TRBD1 agrees at 7 bases. CDR1 MGHRA and CDR2 YSYEKL come from the germline V gene. There are 20 residues in the CDR3. The V gene end was trimmed by 0 bases and the J gene end by 1 base; junction bases not matched to a gene: 12. CDR3 bases: TGCGCCAGCAGCCAAGATCTCGCGACAGGGCAAGGGTCTGGGGCCAACGTCCTGACTTTC. Protein sequence: CASSQDLATGQGSGANVLTF.

The table lists this clonotype with a few counts. The CDR3 nucleotides read TGCAGTGTGGTGGTTTCCCCGACCCAGTACTTC. Protein product: CSVVVSPTQYF. This rearrangement joins TRBV20-1 to TRBJ2-5; D not certain. With 7 bases removed from V and 7 bases from J, the gap between germline ends came to 13 bases. CDR1 and CDR2 (germline): DFQATT, SNEGSKA (reference sequence). This CDR3 has 11 amino acids.

The V gene is TRBV3-1, the J gene TRBJ1-5, with 9 bases matching TRBD1. The CDR3 length is 14 residues. The trim removed 3 bases at V and 6 bases at J, leaving 3 bases unmatched. From germline, CDR1 is LGHDT and CDR2 YNNKEL (reference sequence). In DNA form, the CDR3 reads TGTGCCAGCAGCCACACAGGGGGCATTCAGCCCCAGCATTTT. This gives the protein CASSHTGGIQPQHF.

The V gene is TRBV2, the J gene TRBJ1-2, with no clear D. This CDR3 has 16 residues. Germline CDR1 and CDR2: SNHLY and FYNNEI. Trimming took off 4 bases at V and 4 bases at J, with 19 bases between the two ends. The DNA for the CDR3 is TGTGCCAGCAGTGGGGAGGCTGGAGGGAACAGCTATGGCTACACCTTC. Amino acid sequence: CASSGEAGGNSYGYTF. The full variable domain, in which reference TRBV2 and TRBJ1-2 provide the parts outside the CDR3, is EPEVTQTPSHQVTQMGQEVILRCVPISNHLYFYWYRQILGQKVEFLVSFYNNEISEKSEIFDDQFSVERPDGSNFTLKIRSTKLEDSAMYFCASSGEAGGNSYGYTFGSGTRLTVV.

This clonotype is labeled medium-sized. V is TRBV15 and J is TRBJ2-2, with D uncertain. V was cut by 8 bases and J by 0 bases, with 10 bases left in between. The CDR3 spans 14 residues. Germline V lookup: CDR1 LNHNV, CDR2 YYDKDF (reference sequence). Here the CDR3 DNA reads TGTGCCACCTCGGCCGGACCGAACACCGGGGAGCTGTTTTTT. This codes for CATSAGPNTGELFF.

This clonotype was detected only a few times. This chain joins TRBV4-2 and TRBJ1-2; perhaps TRBD1 as D (6 bases). The CDR3 has 17 amino acids. Between the trimmed V and J ends, which lost 4 bases and 3 bases, there was a span of 21 bases. CDR1 LGHNA and CDR2 YNFKEQ come from the germline V gene. DNA for the CDR3: TGTGCCAGCAGCCTACGCCCAATCAGGGGTAAAGACTATGGCTACACCTTC. Encoded protein: CASSLRPIRGKDYGYTF.

The gene calls are TRBV2 and TRBJ1-6, with D unclear. This CDR3 is built from 15 residues. Germline V CDR1 and CDR2: SNHLY, FYNNEI. V shed 6 bases and J shed 7 bases, with 16 bases lying between them. CDR3: CASRTFKGGNSPLHF. CDR3 sequence (DNA): TGTGCCAGCAGAACCTTCAAAGGAGGAAATTCACCCCTCCACTTT.